The clone carrying this TCR beta chain has only a few counts. What it binds is not known. The germline CDR1 and CDR2 sequences are GTSNPN and SVGIG (reference sequence). V lost 0 bases and J 3 bases, leaving 8 bases between the germline ends. This CDR3 region has 13 residues. The sample belongs to a study of beta chain features in type 1 diabetes. Study results and caveats: TCRB repertoires of naive, central memory and Treg cells appeared more similar among patients than among healthy donors. All four CD4+ subsets from Type 1 diabetes patients carried moderately but significantly shorter TCRB CDR3s.

Investigators reverse transcribed all isolated RNA, so they sequenced expressed TCRB transcripts. Profiled with immunoSEQ multiplex PCR; TCRdb holds only in-frame clones, not every one. Of a few hundred thousand clones in the sample, roughly 25% were seen once. The sequencing input was naive CD4+ T cells from blood. V is TRBV30 and J is TRBJ1-1; the D gene is possibly TRBD1 (6 bases). This receptor was obtained from a woman aged 25 to 39 with type 1 diabetes. For the CDR3, the DNA is TGTGCCTGGAGTGTGAACAGGGACACTGAAGCTTTCTTT. Protein sequence: CAWSVNRDTEAFF.